The TCR beta chain described here comes from a study of cytomegalovirus exposure and HLA in healthy donors (dated by TCRdb to about 2017). Some background on the complete study: In an earlier analysis of under 750 of the donors, 276 Gb of sequence data and 90 million to 120 million unique TCR beta sequences from about 179 million T cells were reported. Because of strong linkage in the cohort, roughly five DR-DQ haplotypes were treated as single units for association and clustering. On average, around 240,000 unique TCR beta nucleotide sequences were sequenced per donor among 398 genotyped donors of the cohort, with roughly 20% of those sequences being non-productive. Rather than using new phenotypic data, the later analysis identified candidate immune exposures from TCR beta sequences and from how often those sequences occurred across donors. About 330 gigabases of sequencing data and around 88 million unique TCR sequences made up an early release that covered some 640 HLA-typed donors. To decide whether each TCR beta V gene segment behaved as functional or pseudogenic, an earlier analysis of some 600 of the donors relied on high-throughput TCR beta sequencing. Every repertoire in the discovery cohort had been generated on one and the same sequencing platform. In addition to the first cohort of approximately 650 subjects, a separate validation cohort of 120 different subjects was used. The number of donors typed differed by locus, with about 629-640 for A, B, C, DRB1 and DQB1, about 500 for DQA1, 600 to 610 for DPA1, and some 470 for DPB1. A later analysis re-analyzed previously published TCR beta repertoires from 666 donors and added high-resolution HLA genotyping to study TCR occurrence patterns. Alongside the repertoire data, information on donor age, sex, ethnicity and CMV serostatus was compiled. The study combined high-throughput TCR immunosequencing, statistical association of individual TCRs with disease status, and machine learning to predict cytomegalovirus infection status. Both class I and class II loci were covered by HLA typing, at four-digit resolution. The study was designed to test whether signatures of past pathogen exposure could be identified by cataloging public T cell receptors. The study profiled the T cell repertoires of fewer than 850 subjects by immunosequencing and related them to cytomegalovirus serostatus. Among the roughly 400 genotyped donors, approximately 81% belonged to the genetic ancestry cluster associated with self-reported Caucasian donors. Genome-wide SNP genotypes for about 65% of the 666 donors were used in a later genetic analysis, which treated that subset as a discovery cohort. On the study overall, not on this receptor specifically: A later genetic analysis associated a missense DCLRE1C variant with V-gene and J-gene trimming of TCR beta chains, and an independent cohort replicated the association. Most TCR sequences were observed very rarely across donors, whereas some public TCRs were present in many individuals. Correlated functional status among segregating V segments might be attributable to linkage disequilibrium, but an unknown experimental factor could not be ruled out. Because HLA typing was unavailable for some donors at each locus, only the typed subset was used in association tests. In a later analysis, the rate of TCR association differed among HLA loci, with DRB1 alleles having the most associated TCRs and HLA-C alleles having the fewest. In an earlier analysis of roughly 560 of the donors, most TCR beta V segments were observed in productive rearrangements about 87% or about 30% of the time, broadly matching IMGT annotations. Only TCR beta chains were sequenced in this cohort, and the absence of alpha or paired-chain data limited detectable features. The sequencing pipeline was judged likely to have produced a cluster of highly shared sequence variants as a technical artifact. Because counts were too low, about 15 rarely observed V segments, including chromosome 9 orphons, were left out of the earlier analysis of over 550 of the donors. Most CMV-associated TCR beta chains appeared to be HLA-restricted in a later analysis, and the HLA associations seemed to be driven largely by CMV exposure. It was suggested by the authors that the approach could potentially be generalized to other disease states and immunological phenotypes. The study listed 150 to 200 TCR beta chains as associated with cytomegalovirus. Compared with the approximately 670-donor mean, donors in an Asian-associated ancestry cluster had fewer N-insertions in productive TCRs, according to a later genetic analysis. In a later analysis, HLA-associated TCR beta chains showed more clonal expansion and lower generation probabilities than non-associated chains that were equally common. Strong co-occurrence of HLA alleles, especially DR and DQ, made assigning TCR associations to individual alleles difficult. A later analysis reported that several top co-occurrence clusters appeared linked to parvovirus B19, influenza, CMV and Epstein-Barr virus. A later analysis associated 16,951 TCR beta sequences with specific HLA alleles at a false discovery rate of 0.05. Cytomegalovirus status was reported to be diagnosed by the classifier with high specificity and sensitivity in both the original and validation cohorts. The only immune exposure information available for the cohort was CMV serostatus. Presence/absence analyses assumed roughly uniform sequencing depth across donors, an assumption that may not hold. A further reported finding was that TCR beta sequences accurately predicted the HLA-A and HLA-B alleles for most subjects in the first cohort. In vitro tests confirmed that a few of the cytomegalovirus-associated TCR beta chains recognize cytomegalovirus antigens.

About this clone itself: There is no known antigen for this receptor. There are no base qualities to consult, and no much larger clone falls within one base.

The cohort was made up of 650 to 700 healthy bone marrow donors. At the time of sampling, all cohort members were nominally healthy, though unrecorded immune exposures were likely present. The donor tested CMV seropositive, placing the donor among the 290 or so seropositive members of the cohort. A peripheral blood sample was provided by each donor, and peripheral blood mononuclear cells were used for TCR beta sequencing. The Qiagen DNeasy Blood Extraction Kit was used to extract genomic DNA from the blood cell samples. The library was made by the immunoSEQ multiplex PCR assay. A mixture of 60 forward primers for TCR Vbeta segments and 13 reverse primers for TCR Jbeta segments was used in the multiplex PCR. Amplification of the CDR3 region of rearranged TCR beta genes was performed with a multiplex PCR assay on genomic DNA. The amplified TCR beta libraries were sequenced on the Illumina HiSeq System as 87-base-pair reads. The published analysis was carried out like this. In a later analysis, around 80 million unique TCR beta chains were counted across the roughly 700 repertoires, and approximately 9.9 million of these chains were shared by at least two donors. Raw reads were error-corrected and collapsed into unique sequences by a nearest-neighbor algorithm in which closely related sequences were merged to remove PCR and sequencing errors. Alignment of CDR3 sequences to IMGT reference sequences was used to assign V, D and J gene segments. Each retained sequence needed at least a six-nucleotide match to both a V gene segment and a J gene segment. Rearrangements were classified as productive when the CDR3 lacked stop codons and remained in frame with V and J, and all other rearrangements were classified as non-productive. CDR3 was defined according to IMGT convention as the region running from the second conserved V-encoded cysteine to the conserved J-encoded phenylalanine. The earlier analysis of 500 to 750 of the donors excluded any sequence lacking an unambiguous match to a single V gene segment. An earlier analysis of roughly 590 of the donors called V segments functional above 56.7% productive rearrangements and segregating when the between-donor standard deviation exceeded 5%. A statistical classification framework was built for diagnosing cytomegalovirus status from the catalog of TCR beta chain sequences. V and J gene assignment, in a later analysis, came from comparing TCR nucleotide sequences with IMGT/GENE-DB human TR gene sequences. Using the TCRdist pipeline, a later analysis assigned CDR3 sequences along with most-parsimonious VDJ recombination scenarios. A later analysis defined each TCR beta chain by its CDR3 amino acid sequence plus V-gene family, and excluded reads lacking a unique V-gene family. In a later analysis, 550 to 650 highly shared, low-generation-probability nucleotide sequences were removed to address suspected cross-contamination and a sequencing artifact. For each public chain, a later analysis derived a clonal expansion index from normalized ranks of inferred template counts within each repertoire. A later analysis computed generation probabilities with a VDJ recombination model fitted to out-of-frame rearrangements, and checked the results against IGoR. In a later analysis, hypergeometric tests were used to score TCR-TCR, TCR-HLA and TCR-CMV co-occurrence, with a repertoire-size bias correction applied to TCR pairs. False discovery rates were estimated in a later analysis by permuting HLA or CMV assignments 20 times. In a later analysis, co-occurring TCRs were grouped with DBSCAN, and TCRdist sequence similarity was added when clustering was performed within HLA-allele-positive subsets. For co-occurrence clustering, repertoires with fewer than 30,000 or more than 120,000 public chains were excluded, along with four or five repertoires with anomalous nucleotide sharing. TCRdb limited this immuneACCESS table to in-frame rearrangements with V and J called. A share of clones is missing; checked studies link under half to unresolved V genes, and the rest is unexplained. That table gives V, J and clone size, and the DNA gave D and trimming. The sample records roughly 100,000 clones, approximately 76% of which are singletons. Of the sample, over 15% falls within the top ten clones.

The specimen sequenced was PBMCs. This TCR was recovered from a woman aged 60 to 75 in good health and CMV-seropositive.

For the CDR3, the sequence is CASSRDHREAQYF. The DNA is as follows: TGTGCCAGCAGCCGCGATCACAGGGAAGCGCAGTATTTT. The rearrangement joined TRBV7-9 to TRBJ2-3; the best D guess is TRBD1, with 6 bases matching. CDR1 and CDR2 were assigned from the germline V gene (reference sequence) as SEHNR and FQNEAQ. The CDR3 runs 13 amino acids, cysteine and phenylalanine included. Only CDR3 DNA is held: 39 bases, read in frame from base 1. Trimming at the junction amounts to 5 bases on V and 10 bases on J, and the germline ends lie 16 bases apart.